The rows below give T cell receptor beta chains drawn from one sample of a study of cytomegalovirus exposure and HLA in healthy donors. The repertoire was sequenced with immunoSEQ multiplex PCR; TCRdb's copy has only in-frame clones and lacks some. The repertoire holds 100,000 or so clones, with about 70% as singletons. Source material: PBMCs. The receptors shown here come from a man aged 45 to 65 in good health and CMV-seropositive. The CDR3 runs from the conserved cysteine through the conserved F or W. A D gene is named only where the DNA matches it firmly. The size of a clone is reported for some rows only, either as once, few or many, or as a class for expanded clones.

CDR3 protein: CASSFSGGSLNSPLHF; CDR3 DNA: TGTGCCAGCAGCTTCTCCGGAGGTAGCCTTAATTCACCCCTCCACTTT; clone size: few; V gene: TRBV11-3; D gene: NA; J gene: TRBJ1-6
CDR3 protein: CASTGWGLAGATDTQYF; CDR3 DNA: TGTGCCAGTACCGGATGGGGACTAGCGGGAGCGACAGATACGCAGTATTTT; clone size: once; V gene: TRBV19; D gene: TRBD2; J gene: TRBJ2-3
CDR3 protein: CASLPGGNQPQHF; CDR3 DNA: TGTGCCAGCCTGCCCGGGGGCAATCAGCCCCAGCATTTT; clone size: NA; V gene: TRBV19; D gene: NA; J gene: TRBJ1-5
CDR3 protein: CASSTPGRGSYGYTF; CDR3 DNA: TGTGCCAGTAGTACTCCGGGGAGAGGGTCCTATGGCTACACCTTC; clone size: NA; V gene: TRBV19; D gene: NA; J gene: TRBJ1-2
CDR3 protein: CASSEVGQTDTQYF; CDR3 DNA: TGTGCCAGCAGTGAAGTGGGACAGACAGATACGCAGTATTTT; clone size: NA; V gene: TRBV2; D gene: TRBD1; J gene: TRBJ2-3
CDR3 protein: CASSPREGYGYTF; CDR3 DNA: TGTGCCAGCAGCCCCAGGGAAGGCTATGGCTACACCTTC; clone size: few; V gene: TRBV9; D gene: NA; J gene: TRBJ1-2
CDR3 protein: CASSLDGQILNIQYF; CDR3 DNA: TGCGCCAGCAGCTTGGACGGACAGATATTAAACATTCAGTACTTC; clone size: NA; V gene: TRBV5-1; D gene: NA; J gene: TRBJ2-4
CDR3 protein: CASSLKAPSTDTQYF; CDR3 DNA: TGTGCCAGCAGCTTGAAAGCGCCCAGCACAGATACGCAGTATTTT; clone size: NA; V gene: TRBV5-6; D gene: NA; J gene: TRBJ2-3
CDR3 protein: CASSRTGGAYEQYF; CDR3 DNA: TGTGCCAGCAGCCGAACAGGGGGAGCCTACGAGCAGTACTTC; clone size: NA; V gene: TRBV9; D gene: TRBD1; J gene: TRBJ2-7
CDR3 protein: CAPEGLGTEAFF; CDR3 DNA: TGTGCCCCCGAGGGTTTGGGCACTGAAGCTTTCTTT; clone size: NA; V gene: TRBV6-5; D gene: NA; J gene: TRBJ1-1
CDR3 protein: CATSRTGDSGANVLTF; CDR3 DNA: TGTGCCACCAGCAGGACAGGGGACTCTGGGGCCAACGTCCTGACTTTC; clone size: NA; V gene: TRBV15; D gene: TRBD1; J gene: TRBJ2-6
CDR3 protein: CASSPGLAGGRGTQYF; CDR3 DNA: TGCGCCAGCAGCCCAGGACTAGCGGGGGGGCGCGGGACCCAGTACTTC; clone size: NA; V gene: TRBV5-1; D gene: TRBD2; J gene: TRBJ2-5
CDR3 protein: CASSSAAGGLLADTQYF; CDR3 DNA: TGTGCCAGCAGCTCCGCGGCGGGGGGTCTATTGGCAGATACGCAGTATTTT; clone size: NA; V gene: TRBV7-9; D gene: TRBD2; J gene: TRBJ2-3
CDR3 protein: CASSYSASGTQETQYF; CDR3 DNA: TGTGCCAGCAGTTACTCGGCTAGCGGCACACAAGAGACCCAGTACTTC; clone size: NA; V gene: TRBV6-5; D gene: TRBD2; J gene: TRBJ2-5
CDR3 protein: CASSPPSYRYGYTF; CDR3 DNA: TGTGCCAGCAGCCCCCCCTCTTATCGCTATGGCTACACCTTC; clone size: once; V gene: TRBV7-2; D gene: NA; J gene: TRBJ1-2
CDR3 protein: CASSLGLPSGETQYF; CDR3 DNA: TGCGCCAGCAGCTTGGGACTACCCTCCGGAGAGACCCAGTACTTC; clone size: NA; V gene: TRBV5-1; D gene: NA; J gene: TRBJ2-5
CDR3 protein: CASSTRDRGCEKLFF; CDR3 DNA: TGTGCCAGCAGCACCCGGGACAGGGGATGTGAAAAACTGTTTTTT; clone size: NA; V gene: TRBV21-1; D gene: NA; J gene: TRBJ1-4
CDR3 protein: CASSFGQGSYEQYF; CDR3 DNA: TGTGCCAGCAGCTTTGGGCAGGGTAGTTACGAGCAGTACTTC; clone size: once; V gene: TRBV11-1; D gene: NA; J gene: TRBJ2-7
CDR3 protein: CASSSRPRSGSPLHF; CDR3 DNA: TGCGCCAGCAGCTCTCGCCCGCGCTCGGGGTCACCCCTCCACTTT; clone size: NA; V gene: TRBV5-1; D gene: NA; J gene: TRBJ1-6
CDR3 protein: CASSIGTGANQPQHF; CDR3 DNA: TGTGCCAGCAGTATCGGGACAGGCGCTAATCAGCCCCAGCATTTT; clone size: few; V gene: TRBV5-5; D gene: TRBD1; J gene: TRBJ1-5
CDR3 protein: CASSLESGVGETQYF; CDR3 DNA: TGTGCCAGCAGCTTGGAGAGCGGGGTGGGAGAGACCCAGTACTTC; clone size: NA; V gene: TRBV7-2; D gene: TRBD2; J gene: TRBJ2-5
CDR3 protein: CARRPPSPRDTEAFF; CDR3 DNA: TGTGCCAGACGACCCCCCTCACCCCGGGACACTGAAGCTTTCTTT; clone size: NA; V gene: TRBV7-5; D gene: NA; J gene: TRBJ1-1
CDR3 protein: CASRWGQSYEQYF; CDR3 DNA: TGTGCCAGCAGGTGGGGACAGTCCTACGAGCAGTACTTC; clone size: NA; V gene: TRBV2; D gene: TRBD1; J gene: TRBJ2-7
CDR3 protein: CASSLNRDYEQYF; CDR3 DNA: TGTGCCAGCAGCTTAAACAGGGACTACGAGCAGTACTTC; clone size: NA; V gene: TRBV7-3; D gene: NA; J gene: TRBJ2-7
CDR3 protein: CASSYRGRSTEQFF; CDR3 DNA: TGCGCCAGCAGCTACAGGGGGCGCTCAACTGAGCAGTTCTTC; clone size: NA; V gene: TRBV5-1; D gene: TRBD1; J gene: TRBJ2-1
CDR3 protein: CASKRTSGSYEQYF; CDR3 DNA: TGTGCCAGCAAGCGGACTAGCGGGAGCTACGAGCAGTACTTC; clone size: NA; V gene: TRBV6-4; D gene: TRBD2; J gene: TRBJ2-7
CDR3 protein: CASSQVSLAETQYF; CDR3 DNA: TGCGCCAGCAGCCAAGTTTCACTAGCAGAGACCCAGTACTTC; clone size: NA; V gene: TRBV4-1; D gene: NA; J gene: TRBJ2-5
CDR3 protein: CASSLQGSNYGYTF; CDR3 DNA: TGTGCCAGCAGCTTACAGGGTTCCAACTATGGCTACACCTTC; clone size: NA; V gene: TRBV7-9; D gene: NA; J gene: TRBJ1-2
CDR3 protein: CASTDRSSSGANVLTF; CDR3 DNA: TGTGCCAGTACAGACAGGTCGAGCTCTGGGGCCAACGTCCTGACTTTC; clone size: NA; V gene: TRBV19; D gene: NA; J gene: TRBJ2-6
CDR3 protein: CASPSRGSDTQYF; CDR3 DNA: TGTGCCAGTCCGAGTCGGGGATCAGATACGCAGTATTTT; clone size: NA; V gene: TRBV6-1; D gene: NA; J gene: TRBJ2-3
CDR3 protein: CASSSGLSAFF; CDR3 DNA: TGTGCCAGCAGTTCCGGACTGAGCGCTTTCTTT; clone size: few; V gene: TRBV6-5; D gene: NA; J gene: TRBJ1-1
CDR3 protein: CASSLEGTSTDTQYF; CDR3 DNA: TGCGCCAGCAGCTTGGAGGGGACTAGCACAGATACGCAGTATTTT; clone size: once; V gene: TRBV5-1; D gene: NA; J gene: TRBJ2-3
CDR3 protein: CASSANTGVGETQYF; CDR3 DNA: TGTGCCAGCAGCGCTAACACAGGGGTGGGAGAGACCCAGTACTTC; clone size: NA; V gene: TRBV5-5; D gene: TRBD1; J gene: TRBJ2-5
CDR3 protein: CASSLGGSGANVLTF; CDR3 DNA: TGTGCCAGCAGCTTAGGGGGCTCTGGGGCCAACGTCCTGACTTTC; clone size: NA; V gene: TRBV4-2; D gene: NA; J gene: TRBJ2-6
CDR3 protein: CSVEGTGRTEAFF; CDR3 DNA: TGCAGCGTTGAAGGCACAGGGAGAACTGAAGCTTTCTTT; clone size: NA; V gene: TRBV29-1; D gene: NA; J gene: TRBJ1-1
CDR3 protein: CASSRPASTGTEAFF; CDR3 DNA: TGTGCCAGCAGCAGACCAGCTTCGACGGGGACTGAAGCTTTCTTT; clone size: NA; V gene: TRBV5-6; D gene: NA; J gene: TRBJ1-1
CDR3 protein: CASSTVRGTGLLTQHF; CDR3 DNA: TGTGCCAGCAGCACCGTTCGGGGGACGGGGCTATTGACCCAGCATTTT; clone size: NA; V gene: TRBV27; D gene: NA; J gene: TRBJ1-5
CDR3 protein: CASSKIVRLGGAVCGYTF; CDR3 DNA: TGTGCCAGCAGCAAAATCGTACGTTTAGGGGGGGCAGTCTGTGGCTACACCTTC; clone size: once; V gene: TRBV21-1; D gene: NA; J gene: TRBJ1-2
CDR3 protein: CACSSNLAGANEQYF; CDR3 DNA: TGTGCCTGCTCATCAAATCTTGCGGGGGCGAACGAGCAGTACTTC; clone size: NA; V gene: TRBV2; D gene: NA; J gene: TRBJ2-7
CDR3 protein: CASSSTVQETQYF; CDR3 DNA: TGTGCCAGCAGTTCTACCGTCCAAGAGACCCAGTACTTC; clone size: NA; V gene: TRBV27; D gene: NA; J gene: TRBJ2-5
CDR3 protein: CASSAGHRDSGNTIYF; CDR3 DNA: TGTGCCAGCTCAGCAGGTCATCGGGACTCTGGAAACACCATATATTTT; clone size: NA; V gene: TRBV18; D gene: NA; J gene: TRBJ1-3
CDR3 protein: CAWASGGRAYEQYF; CDR3 DNA: TGTGCCTGGGCCTCTGGCGGGAGGGCCTACGAGCAGTACTTC; clone size: NA; V gene: TRBV30; D gene: TRBD2; J gene: TRBJ2-7
CDR3 protein: CASSQRIAGGSTDTQYF; CDR3 DNA: TGTGCCAGCAGCCAAAGAATCGCAGGTGGGAGCACAGATACGCAGTATTTT; clone size: few; V gene: TRBV4-2; D gene: NA; J gene: TRBJ2-3
CDR3 protein: CASSKGLGADTQYF; CDR3 DNA: TGTGCCAGCAGTAAGGGACTAGGTGCAGATACGCAGTATTTT; clone size: NA; V gene: TRBV27; D gene: TRBD2; J gene: TRBJ2-3
CDR3 protein: CASSSGGLETQYF; CDR3 DNA: TGTGCCAGCAGTAGCGGGGGGTTAGAGACCCAGTACTTC; clone size: NA; V gene: TRBV6-1; D gene: TRBD2; J gene: TRBJ2-5
CDR3 protein: CASSAGWGDAYEQYF; CDR3 DNA: TGTGCCAGCAGCGCCGGCTGGGGGGATGCCTACGAGCAGTACTTC; clone size: few; V gene: TRBV7-8; D gene: NA; J gene: TRBJ2-7
CDR3 protein: CASSVGPPTSYGYTF; CDR3 DNA: TGTGCCAGCAGCGTAGGACCCCCAACTAGCTATGGCTACACTTTC; clone size: NA; V gene: TRBV9; D gene: NA; J gene: TRBJ1-2
CDR3 protein: CAWSVPAGNTIYF; CDR3 DNA: TGTGCCTGGAGTGTACCAGCGGGAAACACCATATATTTT; clone size: NA; V gene: TRBV30; D gene: NA; J gene: TRBJ1-3
CDR3 protein: CASSSGTSGSAGTGELFF; CDR3 DNA: TGTGCCAGCAGCTCCGGGACTAGCGGGAGTGCGGGCACCGGGGAGCTGTTTTTT; clone size: NA; V gene: TRBV5-4; D gene: TRBD2; J gene: TRBJ2-2
CDR3 protein: CASSYSQGGETQYF; CDR3 DNA: TGCGCCAGCAGCTACTCCCAAGGGGGAGAGACCCAGTACTTC; clone size: NA; V gene: TRBV4-1; D gene: NA; J gene: TRBJ2-5
CDR3 protein: CASSNADRGINSPLHF; CDR3 DNA: TGTGCCAGCAGTAACGCTGACAGGGGGATTAATTCACCCCTCCACTTT; clone size: few; V gene: TRBV5-4; D gene: TRBD1; J gene: TRBJ1-6
CDR3 protein: CAISESLGTSGYTF; CDR3 DNA: TGTGCCATCAGTGAGTCCCTGGGCACCTCGGGCTACACCTTC; clone size: NA; V gene: TRBV10-3; D gene: NA; J gene: TRBJ1-2
CDR3 protein: CASSVQGNEQFF; CDR3 DNA: TGCGCCAGCAGCGTACAGGGTAATGAGCAGTTCTTC; clone size: NA; V gene: TRBV5-1; D gene: NA; J gene: TRBJ2-1
CDR3 protein: CASTRGSEAFF; CDR3 DNA: TGTGCCAGCACACGAGGATCTGAAGCTTTCTTT; clone size: NA; V gene: TRBV6-1; D gene: NA; J gene: TRBJ1-1
CDR3 protein: CASSQRGGRSDTQYF; CDR3 DNA: TGTGCCAGCAGCCAACGGGGGGGCCGATCAGATACGCAGTATTTT; clone size: NA; V gene: TRBV5-4; D gene: TRBD2; J gene: TRBJ2-3
CDR3 protein: CASKRRDNTGELFF; CDR3 DNA: TGTGCCAGTAAACGGAGGGATAACACCGGGGAGCTGTTTTTT; clone size: few; V gene: TRBV19; D gene: NA; J gene: TRBJ2-2
CDR3 protein: CASKGHFKETQYF; CDR3 DNA: TGTGCCAGCAAAGGACACTTCAAAGAGACCCAGTACTTC; clone size: NA; V gene: TRBV6-5; D gene: NA; J gene: TRBJ2-5
CDR3 protein: CASSFQEATYEQYF; CDR3 DNA: TGTGCCAGCAGCTTTCAAGAGGCCACCTACGAGCAGTACTTC; clone size: NA; V gene: TRBV7-9; D gene: NA; J gene: TRBJ2-7
CDR3 protein: CASGGPGKLFF; CDR3 DNA: TGTGCCAGCGGAGGACCGGGGAAACTGTTTTTT; clone size: NA; V gene: TRBV27; D gene: NA; J gene: TRBJ1-4
CDR3 protein: CASSYGEGSYYGYTF; CDR3 DNA: TGTGCCAGCAGCTATGGGGAGGGATCGTACTATGGCTACACCTTC; clone size: NA; V gene: TRBV9; D gene: NA; J gene: TRBJ1-2